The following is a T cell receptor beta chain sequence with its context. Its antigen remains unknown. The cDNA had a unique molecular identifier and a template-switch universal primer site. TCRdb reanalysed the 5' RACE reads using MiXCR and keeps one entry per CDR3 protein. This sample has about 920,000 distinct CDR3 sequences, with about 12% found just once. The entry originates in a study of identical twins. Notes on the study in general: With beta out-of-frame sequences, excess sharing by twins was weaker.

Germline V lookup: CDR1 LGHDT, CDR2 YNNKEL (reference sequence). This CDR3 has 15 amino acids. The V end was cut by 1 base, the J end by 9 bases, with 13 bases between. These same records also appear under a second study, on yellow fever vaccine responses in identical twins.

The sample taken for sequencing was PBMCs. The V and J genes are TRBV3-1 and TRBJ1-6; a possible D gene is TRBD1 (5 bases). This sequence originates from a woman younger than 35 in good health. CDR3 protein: CASSQVVGPSSPLHF. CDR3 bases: TGTGCCAGCAGCCAAGTGGTGGGGCCAAGTTCACCCCTCCACTTT.